The rows below give T cell receptor beta chains drawn from one sample of a study of T-cell memory formation after mild COVID-19. TCRdb reanalysed the 5' RACE reads using MiXCR and keeps one entry per CDR3 protein. The repertoire holds about 110,000 distinct CDR3 sequences, with roughly a sixth as singletons. The sample was PBMCs or a T cell subset sorted from them (not recorded which). Receptors were obtained from a man aged 18-30 years who had mild COVID-19 (a few samples of this study predate the infection). Cell type and time point are not known. The CDR3 runs from the conserved cysteine through the conserved F or W. The D gene is left open where the match is weak. Clone size appears in some rows only: once, few, many, or a class for an expanded clone.

TRBJ2-7,18,.,.,TRBV7-2,TGTGCCAGCAGCAAAACGGCCCGTTTTTGGGATAGCTCCTACGAGCAGTACTTC,CASSKTARFWDSSYEQYF
TRBJ2-3,16,few,.,TRBV7-9,TGTGCCAGCAGCCCCCCCCCGGGACGCCCAAGGGATACGCAGTATTTT,CASSPPPGRPRDTQYF
TRBJ1-1,14,.,.,TRBV5-5,TGTGCCAGCAGCCATATGGGCCAGAACACTGAAGCTTTCTTT,CASSHMGQNTEAFF
TRBJ1-4,14,.,TRBD1,TRBV7-8,TGTGCCAGCAGCTTACGCAGGGGGAGTGAAAAACTGTTTTTT,CASSLRRGSEKLFF
TRBJ1-1,14,.,.,TRBV5-1,TGCGCCAGCAGCTTGCCGAGGGTAAACACTGAAGCTTTCTTT,CASSLPRVNTEAFF
TRBJ2-1,13,.,TRBD2,TRBV20-1,TGCAGTTTGCTAGCGGGGGGGCAAAGTGAGCAGTTCTTC,CSLLAGGQSEQFF
TRBJ2-5,15,medium-sized,TRBD2,TRBV5-5,TGTGCCAGCAGCTTGTTTAGCGGGGGGGCCGAGACCCAGTACTTC,CASSLFSGGAETQYF
TRBJ1-5,12,.,.,TRBV5-4,TGTGCCAGCAGCTCCCCAGGTCAGCCCCAGCATTTT,CASSSPGQPQHF
TRBJ2-3,15,.,TRBD2,TRBV27,TGTGCCAGCAGAAAAGCGGGGGGAGGCACAGATACGCAGTATTTT,CASRKAGGGTDTQYF
TRBJ2-1,13,.,.,TRBV11-2,TGTGCCAGCAGTTCGAGACTAGTCAATGAGCAGTTCTTC,CASSSRLVNEQFF
TRBJ2-1,16,few,.,TRBV5-1,TGCGCCAGCAGCCCCCAGACAGGGCCCTCCGGGGGGGAGCAGTTCTTC,CASSPQTGPSGGEQFF
TRBJ2-3,14,.,.,TRBV20-1,TGCAGTGCTAGATCCAGGGTGGGCACAGATACGCAGTATTTT,CSARSRVGTDTQYF
TRBJ2-2,14,.,.,TRBV6-5,TGTGCCAGCACCCAACTTGGGGTAACCGGGGAGCTGTTTTTT,CASTQLGVTGELFF
TRBJ1-1,12,.,.,TRBV5-6,TGTGCCAGCAGCCTTGTTCAGGGTGAAGCTTTCTTT,CASSLVQGEAFF
TRBJ2-5,13,many,.,TRBV7-3,TGTGCCAGCAGCTTCGGGGGTGGGGAGACCCAGTACTTC,CASSFGGGETQYF
TRBJ2-1,13,few,TRBD1,TRBV6-5,TGTGCCAGCAAAGGACAGGGGGCGCATGAGCAGTTCTTC,CASKGQGAHEQFF
TRBJ2-7,13,.,.,TRBV6-1,TGTGCCAGCAGCGAGGACCCCTCGACCGAGCAGTACTTC,CASSEDPSTEQYF
TRBJ2-3,14,.,TRBD2,TRBV20-1,TGCAGTGCTAGGGGGGGGTTAAGGGCAGATACGCAGTATTTT,CSARGGLRADTQYF
TRBJ2-1,14,few,.,TRBV12-3/TRBV12-4,TGTGCCAGCAGCGAGTGGGGGCCGGACAATGAGCAGTTCTTC,CASSEWGPDNEQFF
TRBJ1-1,14,few,TRBD1,TRBV13,TGTGCCAGCAGAAGGACAGGGGGCTCCACTGAAGCTTTCTTT,CASRRTGGSTEAFF
TRBJ2-5,17,medium-sized,.,TRBV5-1,TGCGCCAGCAGCTCCGGGGGGACAGGAGGGCTCCAAGAGACCCAGTACTTC,CASSSGGTGGLQETQYF
TRBJ1-4,13,few,.,TRBV12-3/TRBV12-4,TGTGCCAGCAGTTTCGGCAGTAATGAAAAACTGTTTTTT,CASSFGSNEKLFF
TRBJ2-3,19,few,TRBD2,TRBV7-2,TGTGCCAGCAGTCCCAACCTACTAGCGGGGGGCCCTAGCACAGATACGCAGTATTTT,CASSPNLLAGGPSTDTQYF
TRBJ2-3,13,.,.,TRBV24-1,TGTGCCACCAGTGATCCGGTCACAGATACGCAGTATTTT,CATSDPVTDTQYF
TRBJ1-1,16,few,TRBD1,TRBV5-1,TGCGCCAGCAGGAATTGGATTCGACAGGGGGCCCCTGAAGCTTTCTTT,CASRNWIRQGAPEAFF
TRBJ2-5,15,.,TRBD2,TRBV6-2/TRBV6-3,TGTGCCAGCAGTAACCAGCGGGGGTCGTTTGGGACCCAGTACTTC,CASSNQRGSFGTQYF
TRBJ2-5,15,.,TRBD1,TRBV5-1,TGCGCCAGCAGCTACTCCGGGACAGGGGAAGAGACCCAGTACTTC,CASSYSGTGEETQYF
TRBJ2-5,13,.,.,TRBV5-1,TGCGCCAGCAGTCCCGGGGCGACGGAGACCCAGTACTTC,CASSPGATETQYF
TRBJ2-6,12,.,.,TRBV10-3,TGTGCCGTCCAATCTGGGGCCAACGTCCTGACTTTC,CAVQSGANVLTF
TRBJ2-1,13,.,.,TRBV9,TGTGCCAGCTGCTTGGCCACCGGGAATGAGCAGTTCTTC,CASCLATGNEQFF
TRBJ1-4,11,few,.,TRBV7-9,TGTGCCAGCAGCTTTTACGGGGAACTGTTTTTT,CASSFYGELFF
TRBJ2-2,12,many,.,TRBV12-3/TRBV12-4,TGTGCCAGCGCGGCGAACACCGGGGAGCTGTTTTTT,CASAANTGELFF
TRBJ2-2,16,.,TRBD1,TRBV18,TGTGCCAGCTCACCACCTGTGGCAGGGGGCACCGGGGAGCTGTTTTTT,CASSPPVAGGTGELFF
TRBJ2-1,13,.,TRBD2,TRBV6-4,TGTGCCAGCAGTGTAGCGGCGGGGGGGGAGCAGTTCTTC,CASSVAAGGEQFF
TRBJ1-1,14,.,.,TRBV29-1,TGCAGCGTCTCGGAAAGGGTACTTTTAACTGAAGCTTTCTTT,CSVSERVLLTEAFF
TRBJ1-5,17,.,TRBD1,TRBV15,TGTGCCACCAGCAGGGGACAGGGCCCGTCCCGCAATCAGCCCCAGCATTTT,CATSRGQGPSRNQPQHF
TRBJ2-1,18,few,TRBD2,TRBV12-3/TRBV12-4,TGTGCCAGCAGGTCGGCTAGCGGGGGGCTAGGGTCCTACAATGAGCAGTTCTTC,CASRSASGGLGSYNEQFF
TRBJ2-5,13,few,.,TRBV7-6,TGTGCCAGCAGCTCGATACCCCAAGAGTCCCAGTACTTC,CASSSIPQESQYF
TRBJ2-2,14,.,.,TRBV5-6,TGTGCCAGCAGCTTGGTTCAGGGACCCGGGGAGCTGTTTTTT,CASSLVQGPGELFF
TRBJ1-5,12,few,.,TRBV6-2/TRBV6-3,TGTGCCAGCAGTTCGGGAGGTCAGCCCCAGCATTTT,CASSSGGQPQHF
TRBJ1-3,16,.,.,TRBV6-5,TGTGCCAGCGCCCCCCTCCCAGGGTCCTCTGGAAACACCATATATTTT,CASAPLPGSSGNTIYF
TRBJ2-1,12,many,.,TRBV5-5,TGTGCCAGCAGCTTCAGGGCGGGTGAGCAGTTCTTC,CASSFRAGEQFF
TRBJ2-2,16,few,.,TRBV4-3,TGCGCCAGCAGCCCAGGAGGGGGCCTGTTCACCGGGGAGCTGTTTTTT,CASSPGGGLFTGELFF